These T cell receptor beta chains were read from a single sample in a study of response to subunit inactivated influenza vaccine. MiXCR was run by TCRdb on the RT-PCR reads, yielding one entry per CDR3 protein. The table has 250,000 to 350,000 distinct CDR3 sequences, roughly 20% seen once. Sequenced material: PBMCs from blood, taken about 19 months after vaccination. The source of these receptors is a man between 45 and 75 years old who received an inactivated influenza vaccine. Both conserved end residues are part of each CDR3. A D gene is named only where the DNA matches it firmly. Size is omitted from some rows. Given values are once, few, many or a class for expanded clones.

d_call,j_call,clone_size,v_call,cdr3_aa,cdr3_nt
TRBD2,TRBJ2-3,many,TRBV11-2,CASSGLAGASDTQYF,TGTGCCAGCAGCGGGCTAGCGGGAGCATCCGATACGCAGTATTTT
TRBD2,TRBJ2-2,.,TRBV7-6,CASSKRLAGEFLSNTGELFF,TGTGCCAGCAGCAAGAGGTTAGCGGGAGAGTTTTTATCGAACACCGGGGAGCTGTTTTTT
TRBD1,TRBJ1-1,.,TRBV6-2/TRBV6-3,CASSYGTADVFNTEAFF,TGTGCCAGCAGTTATGGGACAGCTGACGTGTTTAACACTGAAGCTTTCTTT
.,TRBJ1-1,many,TRBV5-1,CASSPSTGGTEAFF,TGCGCCAGCAGCCCCTCGACGGGGGGGACTGAAGCTTTCTTT
TRBD1,TRBJ2-1,.,TRBV28,CASSPGQVIFGVGYNEQFF,TGTGCCAGCAGTCCGGGACAGGTTATCTTTGGGGTGGGTTACAATGAGCAGTTCTTC
.,TRBJ1-1,.,TRBV6-6,CASSQITEAFF,TGTGCCAGCAGTCAAATAACTGAAGCTTTCTTT
TRBD1,TRBJ1-5,.,TRBV6-1,CASRPTGGTGGGQPQHF,TGTGCCAGCAGACCTACAGGCGGGACAGGGGGCGGCCAGCCCCAGCATTTT
.,TRBJ1-3,many,TRBV5-1,CASSLEGGSGNTIYF,TGCGCCAGCAGCTTGGAGGGCGGCTCTGGAAACACCATATATTTT
.,TRBJ2-7,.,TRBV2,CASSESYHYEQYF,TGTGCCAGCAGTGAATCCTACCACTACGAGCAGTACTTC
TRBD2,TRBJ2-1,few,TRBV11-2,CASSLDRGGREQFF,TGTGCCAGCAGCTTAGATCGGGGGGGCCGAGAGCAGTTCTTC